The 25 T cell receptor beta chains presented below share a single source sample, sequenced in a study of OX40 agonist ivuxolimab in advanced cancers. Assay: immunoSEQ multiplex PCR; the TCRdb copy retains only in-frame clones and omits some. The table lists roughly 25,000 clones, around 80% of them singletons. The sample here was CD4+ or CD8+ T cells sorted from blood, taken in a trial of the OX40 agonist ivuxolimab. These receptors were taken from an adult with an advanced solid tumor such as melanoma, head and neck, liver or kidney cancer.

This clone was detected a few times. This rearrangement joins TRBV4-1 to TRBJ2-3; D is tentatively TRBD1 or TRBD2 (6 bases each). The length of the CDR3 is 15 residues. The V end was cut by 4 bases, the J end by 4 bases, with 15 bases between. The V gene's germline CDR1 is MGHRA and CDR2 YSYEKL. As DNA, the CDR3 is TGCGCCAGCAGCCTGAGTGAGGGGGGCTCAGATACGCAGTATTTT. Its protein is CASSLSEGGSDTQYF.

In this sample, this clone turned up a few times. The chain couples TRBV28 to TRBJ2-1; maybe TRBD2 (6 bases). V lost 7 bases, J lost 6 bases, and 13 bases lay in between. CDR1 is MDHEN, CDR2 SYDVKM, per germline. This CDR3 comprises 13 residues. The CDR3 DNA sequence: TGTGCCAGCAACAACAGGAGGGGCAATGAGCAGTTCTTC. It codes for CASNNRRGNEQFF.

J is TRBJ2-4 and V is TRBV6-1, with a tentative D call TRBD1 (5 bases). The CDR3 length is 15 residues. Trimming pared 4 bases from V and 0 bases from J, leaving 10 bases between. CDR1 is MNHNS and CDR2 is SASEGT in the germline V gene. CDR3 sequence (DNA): TGTGCCAGCAGTGCTGACAGTATAGCCAAAAACATTCAGTACTTC. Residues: CASSADSIAKNIQYF.

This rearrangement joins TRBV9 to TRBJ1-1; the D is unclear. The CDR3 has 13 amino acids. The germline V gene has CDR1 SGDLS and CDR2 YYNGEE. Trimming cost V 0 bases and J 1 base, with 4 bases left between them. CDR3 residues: CASSVVPNTEAFF. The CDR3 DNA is TGTGCCAGCAGCGTAGTTCCGAACACTGAAGCTTTCTTT.

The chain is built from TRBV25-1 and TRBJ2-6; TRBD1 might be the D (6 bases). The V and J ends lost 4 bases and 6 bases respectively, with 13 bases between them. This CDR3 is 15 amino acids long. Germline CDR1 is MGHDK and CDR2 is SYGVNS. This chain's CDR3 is CASSAPGVAANVLTF. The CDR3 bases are TGTGCCAGCAGTGCTCCAGGGGTTGCGGCCAACGTCCTGACTTTC.

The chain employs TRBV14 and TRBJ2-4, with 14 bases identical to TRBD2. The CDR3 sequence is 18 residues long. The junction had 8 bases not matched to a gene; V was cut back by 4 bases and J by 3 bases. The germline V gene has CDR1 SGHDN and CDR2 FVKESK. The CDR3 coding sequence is TGTGCCAGCAGCCCGGGACTAGCGGGGGTCTGGGGCAAAAACATTCAGTACTTC. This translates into CASSPGLAGVWGKNIQYF.

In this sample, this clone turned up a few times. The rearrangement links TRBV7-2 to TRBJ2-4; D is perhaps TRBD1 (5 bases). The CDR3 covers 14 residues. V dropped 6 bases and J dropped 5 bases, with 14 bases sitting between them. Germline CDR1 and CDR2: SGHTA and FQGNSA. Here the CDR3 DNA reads TGTGCCAGCAGTTCTACAGGATCCCAAAACATTCAGTACTTC. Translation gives CASSSTGSQNIQYF.

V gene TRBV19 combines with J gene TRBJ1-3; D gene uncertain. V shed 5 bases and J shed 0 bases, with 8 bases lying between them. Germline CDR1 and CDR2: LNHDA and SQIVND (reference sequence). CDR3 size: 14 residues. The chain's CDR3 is CASSFRNSGNTIYF. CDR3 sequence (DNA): TGTGCCAGTAGTTTTCGTAACTCTGGAAACACCATATATTTT.

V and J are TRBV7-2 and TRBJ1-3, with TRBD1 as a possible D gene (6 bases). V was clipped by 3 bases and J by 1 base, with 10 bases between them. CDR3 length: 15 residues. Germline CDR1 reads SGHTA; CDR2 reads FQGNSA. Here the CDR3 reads CASSFSQGSGNTIYF. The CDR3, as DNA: TGTGCCAGCAGCTTTTCACAGGGTTCTGGAAACACCATATATTTT.

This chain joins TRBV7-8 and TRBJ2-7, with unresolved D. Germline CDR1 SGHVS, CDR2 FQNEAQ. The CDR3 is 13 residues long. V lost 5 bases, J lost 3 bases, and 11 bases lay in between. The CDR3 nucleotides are TGTGCCAGCAGCCGCAGCGTCGACTACGAGCAGTACTTC. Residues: CASSRSVDYEQYF. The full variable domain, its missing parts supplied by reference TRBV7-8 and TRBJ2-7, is GAGVSQSPRYKVAKRGQDVALRCDPISGHVSLFWYQQALGQGPEFLTYFQNEAQLDKSGLPSDRFFAERPEGSVSTLKIQRTQQEDSAVYLCASSRSVDYEQYFGPGTRLTVT.

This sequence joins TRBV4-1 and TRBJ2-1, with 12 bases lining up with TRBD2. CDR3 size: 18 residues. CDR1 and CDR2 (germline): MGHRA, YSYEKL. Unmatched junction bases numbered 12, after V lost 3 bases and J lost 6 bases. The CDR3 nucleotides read TGCGCCAGCAGCCATGGGGTGGCTAGCGGGAGGGTGGGCAATGAGCAGTTCTTC. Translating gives CASSHGVASGRVGNEQFF.

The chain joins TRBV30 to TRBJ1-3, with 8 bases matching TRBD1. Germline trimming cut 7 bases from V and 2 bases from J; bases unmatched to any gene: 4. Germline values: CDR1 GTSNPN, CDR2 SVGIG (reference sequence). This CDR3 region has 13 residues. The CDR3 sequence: CALKTGAGNTIYF. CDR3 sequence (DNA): TGTGCCTTGAAGACAGGGGCTGGAAACACCATATATTTT.

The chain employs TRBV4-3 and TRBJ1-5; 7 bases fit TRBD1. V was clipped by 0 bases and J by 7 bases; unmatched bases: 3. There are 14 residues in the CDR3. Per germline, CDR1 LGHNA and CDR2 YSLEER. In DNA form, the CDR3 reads TGCGCCAGCAGCCAAGACAGGGGGAGGCAGCCCCAGCATTTT. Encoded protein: CASSQDRGRQPQHF.

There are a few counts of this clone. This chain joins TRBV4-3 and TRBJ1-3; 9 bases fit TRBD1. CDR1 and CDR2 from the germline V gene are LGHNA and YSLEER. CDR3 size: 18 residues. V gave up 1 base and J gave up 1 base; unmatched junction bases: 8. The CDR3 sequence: CASSQGSDRGPSGNTIYF. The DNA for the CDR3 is TGCGCCAGCAGCCAAGGGTCGGACAGGGGCCCGTCTGGAAACACCATATATTTT.

Written as DNA, the CDR3 is TGTGCCAGCAGCCAAGATCGGGACAGCTCCTACGAGCAGTACTTC. It is translated as CASSQDRDSSYEQYF. The genes are TRBV4-2 and TRBJ2-7; the match to TRBD1 covers 7 bases. Germline CDR1 reads LGHNA; CDR2 reads YNFKEQ. CDR3 size: 15 residues. With 0 bases clipped from V and 0 bases from J, the junction kept 2 bases outside the gene matches.

DNA of the CDR3: TGTGCCAGCAGCGGTGGACGGGCCACCTCTGGAAACACCATATATTTT. Translation: CASSGGRATSGNTIYF. The chain joins TRBV7-2 to TRBJ1-3, with D unresolved. Trimming stripped 5 bases from V and 0 bases from J, with 14 bases between. From germline, CDR1 is SGHTA and CDR2 FQGNSA. The CDR3 consists of 16 residues.

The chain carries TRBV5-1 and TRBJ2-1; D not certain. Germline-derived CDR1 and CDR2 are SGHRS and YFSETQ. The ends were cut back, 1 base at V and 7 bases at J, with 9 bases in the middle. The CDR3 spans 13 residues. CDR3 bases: TGCGCCAGCAGCTTGAGTCAGGAAAATGAGCAGTTCTTC. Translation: CASSLSQENEQFF.

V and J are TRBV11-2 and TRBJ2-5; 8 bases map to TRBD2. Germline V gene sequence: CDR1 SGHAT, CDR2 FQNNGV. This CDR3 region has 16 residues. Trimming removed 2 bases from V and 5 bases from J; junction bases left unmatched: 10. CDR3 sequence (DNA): TGTGCCAGCAGCTTAACTAGCGGCCACGGGGATGAGACCCAGTACTTC. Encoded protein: CASSLTSGHGDETQYF.

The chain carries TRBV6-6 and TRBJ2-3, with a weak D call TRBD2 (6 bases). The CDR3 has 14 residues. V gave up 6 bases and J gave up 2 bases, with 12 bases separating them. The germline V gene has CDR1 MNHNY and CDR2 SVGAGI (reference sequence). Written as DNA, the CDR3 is TGTGCCAGCAGAAGAGGCGGGGACACAGATACGCAGTATTTT. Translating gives CASRRGGDTDTQYF.

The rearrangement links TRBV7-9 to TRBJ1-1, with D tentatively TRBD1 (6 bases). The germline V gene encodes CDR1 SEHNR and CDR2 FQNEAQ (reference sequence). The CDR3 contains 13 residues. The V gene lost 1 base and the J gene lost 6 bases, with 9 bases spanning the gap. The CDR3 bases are TGTGCCAGCAGCTTAGGCGGGGGGCCTGAAGCTTTCTTT. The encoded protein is CASSLGGGPEAFF.

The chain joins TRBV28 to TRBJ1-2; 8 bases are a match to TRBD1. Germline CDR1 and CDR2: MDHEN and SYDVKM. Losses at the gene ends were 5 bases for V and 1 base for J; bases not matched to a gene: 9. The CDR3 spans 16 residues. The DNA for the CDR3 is TGTGCCAGCAGTCTCCGGGACAGGTGGATTAACTATGGCTACACCTTC. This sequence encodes CASSLRDRWINYGYTF.

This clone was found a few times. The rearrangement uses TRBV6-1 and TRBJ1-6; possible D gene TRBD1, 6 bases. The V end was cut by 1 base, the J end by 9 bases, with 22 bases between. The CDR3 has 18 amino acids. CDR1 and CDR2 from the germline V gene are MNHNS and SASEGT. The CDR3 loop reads CASSEVIPGHDLVSPLHF. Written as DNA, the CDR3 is TGTGCCAGCAGTGAAGTTATCCCGGGACACGATCTAGTTTCACCCCTCCACTTT.

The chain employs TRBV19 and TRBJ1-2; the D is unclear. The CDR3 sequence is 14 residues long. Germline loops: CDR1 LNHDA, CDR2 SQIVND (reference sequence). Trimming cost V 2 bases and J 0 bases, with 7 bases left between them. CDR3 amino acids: CASSIKVANYGYTF. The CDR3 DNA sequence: TGTGCCAGTAGTATAAAAGTGGCTAACTATGGCTACACCTTC.

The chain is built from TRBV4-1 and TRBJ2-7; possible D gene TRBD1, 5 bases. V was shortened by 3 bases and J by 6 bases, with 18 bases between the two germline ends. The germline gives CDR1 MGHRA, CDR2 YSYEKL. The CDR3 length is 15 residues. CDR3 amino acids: CASSQLIGQAGEQYF. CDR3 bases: TGCGCCAGCAGCCAGCTCATTGGACAAGCCGGCGAGCAGTACTTC.

The DNA of the CDR3 is TGTGCCAGCAGCTCCGGTACTAACTATGGCTACACCTTC. The encoded protein is CASSSGTNYGYTF. The chain carries TRBV7-9 and TRBJ1-2, with D hard to call. This CDR3 comprises 13 residues. Trimming shortened V by 4 bases and J by 0 bases, and 6 bases separated the two germline ends. Per the germline V gene, CDR1 is SEHNR and CDR2 is FQNEAQ (reference sequence).